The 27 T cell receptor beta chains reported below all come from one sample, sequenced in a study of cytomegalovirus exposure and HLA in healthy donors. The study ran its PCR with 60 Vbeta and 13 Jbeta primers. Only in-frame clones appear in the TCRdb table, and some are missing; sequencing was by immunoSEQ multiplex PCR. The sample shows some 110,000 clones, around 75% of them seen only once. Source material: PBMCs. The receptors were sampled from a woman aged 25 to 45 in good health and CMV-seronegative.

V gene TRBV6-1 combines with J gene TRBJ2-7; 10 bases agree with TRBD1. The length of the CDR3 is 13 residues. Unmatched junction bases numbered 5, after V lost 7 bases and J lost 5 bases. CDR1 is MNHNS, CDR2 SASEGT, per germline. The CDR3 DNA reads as TGTGCCAGCACTTCCGGACAGGGGGACGAGCAGTACTTC. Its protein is CASTSGQGDEQYF.

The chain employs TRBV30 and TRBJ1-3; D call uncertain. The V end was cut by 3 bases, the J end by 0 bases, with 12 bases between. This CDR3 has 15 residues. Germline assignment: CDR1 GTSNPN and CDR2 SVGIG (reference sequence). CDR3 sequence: CAWRREILSGNTIYF. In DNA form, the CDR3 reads TGTGCCTGGAGGAGAGAGATCCTCTCTGGAAACACCATATATTTT. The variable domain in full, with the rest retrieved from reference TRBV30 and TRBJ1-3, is SQTIHQWPATLVQPVGSPLSLECTVEGTSNPNLYWYRQAAGRGLQLLFYSVGIGQISSEVPQNLSASRPQDRQFILSSKKLLLSDSGFYLCAWRREILSGNTIYFGEGSWLTVV.

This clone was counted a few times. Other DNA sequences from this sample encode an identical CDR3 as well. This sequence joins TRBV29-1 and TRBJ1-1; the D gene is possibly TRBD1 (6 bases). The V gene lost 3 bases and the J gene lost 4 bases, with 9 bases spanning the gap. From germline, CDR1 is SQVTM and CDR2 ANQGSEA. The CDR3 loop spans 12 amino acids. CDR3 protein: CSVEGGGTEAFF. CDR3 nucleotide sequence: TGCAGCGTTGAGGGAGGGGGCACTGAAGCTTTCTTT.

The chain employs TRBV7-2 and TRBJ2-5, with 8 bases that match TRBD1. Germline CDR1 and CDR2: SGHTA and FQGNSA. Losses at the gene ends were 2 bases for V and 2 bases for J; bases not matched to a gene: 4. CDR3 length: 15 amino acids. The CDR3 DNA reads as TGTGCCAGCAGCTTACAGGGGGCGGGACAAGAGACCCAGTACTTC. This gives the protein CASSLQGAGQETQYF.

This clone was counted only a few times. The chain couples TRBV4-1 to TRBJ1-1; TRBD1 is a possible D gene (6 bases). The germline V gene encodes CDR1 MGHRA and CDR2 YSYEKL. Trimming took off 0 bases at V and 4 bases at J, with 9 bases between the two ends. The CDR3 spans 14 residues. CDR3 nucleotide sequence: TGCGCCAGCAGCCAAGATGTGGGGGCCACTGAAGCTTTCTTT. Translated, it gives CASSQDVGATEAFF.

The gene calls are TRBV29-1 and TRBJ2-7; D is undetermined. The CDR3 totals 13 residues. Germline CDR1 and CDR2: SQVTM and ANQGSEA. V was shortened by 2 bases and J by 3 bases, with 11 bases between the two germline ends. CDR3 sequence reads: CSVEQGPGYEQYF. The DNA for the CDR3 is TGCAGCGTTGAACAAGGTCCGGGCTACGAGCAGTACTTC.

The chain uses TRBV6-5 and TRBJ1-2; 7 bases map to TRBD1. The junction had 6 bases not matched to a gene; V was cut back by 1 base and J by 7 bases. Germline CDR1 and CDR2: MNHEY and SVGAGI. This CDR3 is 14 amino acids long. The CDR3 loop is CASSYLQGTGGYTF. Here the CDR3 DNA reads TGTGCCAGCAGTTACTTACAGGGGACGGGTGGCTACACCTTC.

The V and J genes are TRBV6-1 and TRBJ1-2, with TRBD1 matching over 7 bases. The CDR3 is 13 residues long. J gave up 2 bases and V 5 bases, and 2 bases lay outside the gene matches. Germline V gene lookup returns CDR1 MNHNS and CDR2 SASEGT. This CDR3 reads CASSRGGNYGYTF. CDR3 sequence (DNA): TGTGCCAGCAGTAGAGGGGGCAACTATGGCTACACCTTC.

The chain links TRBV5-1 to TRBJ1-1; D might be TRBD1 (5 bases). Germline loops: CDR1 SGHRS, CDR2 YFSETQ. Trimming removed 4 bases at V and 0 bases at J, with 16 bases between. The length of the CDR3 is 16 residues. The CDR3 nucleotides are TGCGCCAGCAGCACGCACTCCAAAGGGGTGAACACTGAAGCTTTCTTT. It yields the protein CASSTHSKGVNTEAFF.

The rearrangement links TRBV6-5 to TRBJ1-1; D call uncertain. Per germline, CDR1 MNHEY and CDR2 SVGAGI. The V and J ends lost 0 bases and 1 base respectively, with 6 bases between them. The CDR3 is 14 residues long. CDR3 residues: CASSYSRANTEAFF. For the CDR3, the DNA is TGTGCCAGCAGTTACTCACGCGCGAACACTGAAGCTTTCTTT.

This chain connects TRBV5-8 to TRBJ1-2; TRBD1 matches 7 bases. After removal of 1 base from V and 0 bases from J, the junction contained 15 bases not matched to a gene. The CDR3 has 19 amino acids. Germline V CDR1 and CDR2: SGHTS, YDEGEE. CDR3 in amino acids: CASSLRATDTGAANYGYTF. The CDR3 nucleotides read TGTGCCAGCAGCTTGAGGGCAACCGACACAGGGGCCGCTAACTATGGCTACACCTTC.

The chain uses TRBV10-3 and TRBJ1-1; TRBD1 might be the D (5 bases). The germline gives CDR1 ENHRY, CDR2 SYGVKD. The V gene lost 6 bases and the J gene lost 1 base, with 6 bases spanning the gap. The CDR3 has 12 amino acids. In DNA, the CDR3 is TGTGCCATCAGAGGACAGAACACTGAAGCTTTCTTT. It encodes CAIRGQNTEAFF.

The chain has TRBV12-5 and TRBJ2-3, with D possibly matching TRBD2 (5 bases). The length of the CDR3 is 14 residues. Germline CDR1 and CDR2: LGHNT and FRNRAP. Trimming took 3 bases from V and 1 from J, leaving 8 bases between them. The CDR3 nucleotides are TGTGCTAGTGGTTTCAATAGCGGCACAGATACGCAGTATTTT. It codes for CASGFNSGTDTQYF. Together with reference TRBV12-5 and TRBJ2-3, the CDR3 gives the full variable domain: DARVTQTPRHKVTEMGQEVTMRCQPILGHNTVFWYRQTMMQGLELLAYFRNRAPLDDSGMPKDRFSAEMPDATLATLKIQPSEPRDSAVYFCASGFNSGTDTQYFGPGTRLTVL.

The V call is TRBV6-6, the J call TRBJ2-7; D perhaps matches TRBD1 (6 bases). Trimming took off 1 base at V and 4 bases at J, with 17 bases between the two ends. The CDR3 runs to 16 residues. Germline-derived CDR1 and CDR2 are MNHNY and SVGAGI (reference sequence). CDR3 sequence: CASSYLLGQGLYEQYF. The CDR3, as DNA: TGTGCCAGCAGTTACTTGCTCGGCCAGGGGCTATACGAGCAGTACTTC.

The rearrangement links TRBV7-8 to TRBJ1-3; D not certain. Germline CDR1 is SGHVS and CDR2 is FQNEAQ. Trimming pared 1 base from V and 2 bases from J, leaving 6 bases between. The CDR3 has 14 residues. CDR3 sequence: CASSLGGPGNTIYF. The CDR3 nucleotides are TGTGCCAGCAGCTTAGGCGGTCCTGGAAACACCATATATTTT.

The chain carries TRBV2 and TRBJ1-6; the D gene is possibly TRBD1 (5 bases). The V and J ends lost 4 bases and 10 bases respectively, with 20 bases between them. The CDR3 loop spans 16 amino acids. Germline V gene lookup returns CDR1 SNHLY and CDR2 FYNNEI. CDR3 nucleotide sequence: TGTGCCAGCAGTGCACTCGACAGAAGCAGAGGCTCACCCCTCCACTTT. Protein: CASSALDRSRGSPLHF. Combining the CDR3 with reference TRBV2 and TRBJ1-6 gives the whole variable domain EPEVTQTPSHQVTQMGQEVILRCVPISNHLYFYWYRQILGQKVEFLVSFYNNEISEKSEIFDDQFSVERPDGSNFTLKIRSTKLEDSAMYFCASSALDRSRGSPLHFGNGTRLTVT.

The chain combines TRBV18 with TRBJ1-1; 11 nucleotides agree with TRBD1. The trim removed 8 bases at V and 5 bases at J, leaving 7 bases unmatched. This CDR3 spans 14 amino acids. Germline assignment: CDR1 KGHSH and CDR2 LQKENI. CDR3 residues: CASPSGTGGTEAFF. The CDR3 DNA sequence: TGTGCCAGCCCGTCCGGGACAGGGGGGACTGAAGCTTTCTTT.

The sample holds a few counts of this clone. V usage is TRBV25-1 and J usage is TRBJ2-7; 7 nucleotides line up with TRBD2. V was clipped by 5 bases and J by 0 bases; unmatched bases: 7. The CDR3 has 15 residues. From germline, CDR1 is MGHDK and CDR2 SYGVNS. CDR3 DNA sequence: TGTGCCAGCAGTAGCCCCGGGGGGTACTCCTACGAGCAGTACTTC. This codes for CASSSPGGYSYEQYF.

The chain's CDR3 is CASSPGVYGDEQFF. CDR3 coding DNA: TGCGCCAGCAGCCCGGGGGTTTATGGGGATGAGCAGTTCTTC. The chain employs TRBV5-1 and TRBJ2-1; the D gene is possibly TRBD2 (6 bases). Trimming took off 4 bases at V and 8 bases at J, with 16 bases between the two ends. CDR3 length: 14 amino acids. In germline, CDR1 is SGHRS, CDR2 YFSETQ.

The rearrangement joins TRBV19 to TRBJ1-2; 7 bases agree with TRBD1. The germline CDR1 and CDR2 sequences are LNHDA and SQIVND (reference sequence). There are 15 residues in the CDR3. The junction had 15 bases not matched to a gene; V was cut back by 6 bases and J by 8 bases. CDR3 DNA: TGTGCCAGTAGCGAGGAGTCACAGGCAGGGGGAGGCTACACCTTC. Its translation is CASSEESQAGGGYTF.

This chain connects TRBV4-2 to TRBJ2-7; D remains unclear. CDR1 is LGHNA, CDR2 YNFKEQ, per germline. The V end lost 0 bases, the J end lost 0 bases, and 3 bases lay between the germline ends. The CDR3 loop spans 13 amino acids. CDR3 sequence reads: CASSQDFSYEQYF. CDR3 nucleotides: TGTGCCAGCAGCCAAGACTTCTCCTACGAGCAGTACTTC.

Here the CDR3 reads CASSQGTGLDGQPQHF. The CDR3 region has the DNA TGCGCCAGCAGCCAAGGCACAGGGTTAGACGGGCAGCCCCAGCATTTT. The chain joins TRBV4-1 to TRBJ1-5; D might be TRBD1 (6 bases). This CDR3 is built from 16 residues. Germline CDR1 MGHRA, CDR2 YSYEKL. V dropped 1 base and J dropped 7 bases, with 17 bases sitting between them.

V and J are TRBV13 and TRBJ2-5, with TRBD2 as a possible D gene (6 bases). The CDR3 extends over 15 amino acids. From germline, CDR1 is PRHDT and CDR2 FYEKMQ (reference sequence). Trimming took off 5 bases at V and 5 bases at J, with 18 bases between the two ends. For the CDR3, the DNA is TGTGCCAGCAGCCTCACGGGATTTGGGGGGGAGACCCAGTACTTC. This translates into CASSLTGFGGETQYF.

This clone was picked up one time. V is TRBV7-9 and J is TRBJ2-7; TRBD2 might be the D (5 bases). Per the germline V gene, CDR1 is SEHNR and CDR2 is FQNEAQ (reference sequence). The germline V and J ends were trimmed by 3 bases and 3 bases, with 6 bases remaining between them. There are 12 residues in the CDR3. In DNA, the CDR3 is TGTGCCAGCAGCTTCGGGGACTACGAGCAGTACTTC. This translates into CASSFGDYEQYF.

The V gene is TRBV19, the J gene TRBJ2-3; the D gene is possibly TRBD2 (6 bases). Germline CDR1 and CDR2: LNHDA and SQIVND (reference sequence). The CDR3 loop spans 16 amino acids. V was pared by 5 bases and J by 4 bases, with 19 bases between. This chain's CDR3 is CASSPDSGWGADTQYF. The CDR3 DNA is TGTGCCAGTAGTCCCGACTCCGGCTGGGGGGCAGATACGCAGTATTTT.

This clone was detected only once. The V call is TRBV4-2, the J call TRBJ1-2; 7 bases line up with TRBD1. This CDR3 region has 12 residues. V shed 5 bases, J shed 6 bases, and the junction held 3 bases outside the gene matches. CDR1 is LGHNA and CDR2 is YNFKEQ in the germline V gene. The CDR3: CASSGQADGYTF. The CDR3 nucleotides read TGTGCCAGCAGCGGACAGGCGGATGGCTACACCTTC.

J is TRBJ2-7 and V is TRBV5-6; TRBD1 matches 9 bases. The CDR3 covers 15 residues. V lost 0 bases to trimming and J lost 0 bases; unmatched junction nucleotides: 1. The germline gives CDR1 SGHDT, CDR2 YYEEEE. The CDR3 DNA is TGTGCCAGCAGCTTGGGGGGACAGGGCTCCTACGAGCAGTACTTC. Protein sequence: CASSLGGQGSYEQYF.